Listed below are T cell receptor beta chains from one sample, sequenced in a study of cytomegalovirus exposure and HLA in healthy donors. Clones were read by immunoSEQ multiplex PCR, and TCRdb kept only the in-frame ones, dropping some. The sample carries approximately 200,000 clones, more than 60% recorded once. The source material was PBMCs. The receptor source for this set is a middle-aged man in good health and CMV-seronegative. CDR3s include the opening cysteine and the closing phenylalanine or tryptophan.

CASSEGFVGGYGYTF	TRBV6-1	TRBJ1-2
CASSQQGQGVQPQHF	TRBV4-2	TRBJ1-5
CASSLTRGGETQYF	TRBV7-3	TRBJ2-5
CASSLLTGGDGYTF	TRBV7-8	TRBJ1-2
CASSYDRVYGYTF	TRBV6-5	TRBJ1-2
CASSFLGREETQYF	TRBV5-4	TRBJ2-5
CASSLAVDGGDQPQHF	TRBV7-9	TRBJ1-5
CASSGEAVAFF	TRBV7-9	TRBJ1-1
CASSSPIGAMSSYEQYF	TRBV28	TRBJ2-7
CASSPLNRDREDEQYF	TRBV18	TRBJ2-7
CATSRDFAEASRTIYNEQFF	TRBV15	TRBJ2-1
CATSRDRTYEQYF	TRBV15	TRBJ2-7
CASRIGGASYNEQFF	TRBV2	TRBJ2-1
CASGFEGYNEQFF	TRBV12-5	TRBJ2-1
CAIKGQGGEQFF	TRBV10-3	TRBJ2-1
CASSRETGALEQYF	TRBV27	TRBJ2-7
CASSEGQARSYGYTF	TRBV4-1	TRBJ1-2
CASSPLPGVKTQYF	TRBV27	TRBJ2-5
CATDLAGDTDTQYF	TRBV19	TRBJ2-3
CASSSSREAEAFF	TRBV18	TRBJ1-1
CSVEDRRAEAFF	TRBV29-1	TRBJ1-1
CASSRGTNYGYTF	TRBV27	TRBJ1-2
CASSEDSYNEQFF	TRBV5-1	TRBJ2-1
CATRWGGTEAFF	TRBV27	TRBJ1-1
CSVEDEGRTGELFF	TRBV29-1	TRBJ2-2
CASSPTHGTYEQYF	TRBV18	TRBJ2-7
CASSLDGYSNQPQHF	TRBV5-1	TRBJ1-5
CASTTGEGLTEAFF	TRBV4-2	TRBJ1-1
CASSPLGTVYGYTF	TRBV7-9	TRBJ1-2
CASSLKRDSSYNEQFF	TRBV11-2	TRBJ2-1
CASSQDEILDSPLHF	TRBV4-1	TRBJ1-6
CATCFDTYNEQFF	TRBV10-3	TRBJ2-1
CASSPGGARSEKLFF	TRBV18	TRBJ1-4
CASSQVRGASTDTQYF	TRBV4-3	TRBJ2-3
CASKTGGGGGANVLTF	TRBV9	TRBJ2-6